One and the same sample provided the 12 T cell receptor beta chains below, sequenced in a study of cytomegalovirus exposure and HLA in healthy donors (dated by TCRdb to about 2017). Libraries were made using the immunoSEQ multiplex PCR assay. A mixture of 60 forward primers for TCR Vbeta segments and 13 reverse primers for TCR Jbeta segments was used in the multiplex PCR. The table comes from immuneACCESS by way of TCRdb, which keeps in-frame sequences with V and J called. Part of the clones is missing from these tables; in studies checked, under half for an unresolved V gene and the rest for unknown reasons. The sample yields 83,000 or so clones; 81% were counted once. 1.5% to 2% of the sample lies in the top ten. The sequenced sample consisted of PBMCs. Every receptor here comes from a woman aged 30 to 39 in good health and CMV-seronegative.

J is TRBJ1-2 and V is TRBV7-6; TRBD1 matches 7 bases. V trimming: 5 bases; J trimming: 3 bases; junction bases outside the gene matches: 6. The CDR3 loop spans 14 amino acids. Germline V gene sequence: CDR1 SGHVS, CDR2 FNYEAQ. CDR3 nucleotide sequence: TGTGCCAGCAGCCTAGGAGGGGGCGACTATGGCTACACCTTC. Amino acid sequence: CASSLGGGDYGYTF.

This chain uses TRBV14 with TRBJ1-5; D is ambiguous. This CDR3 contains 16 residues. V shed 1 base and J shed 2 bases, with 12 bases lying between them. Germline CDR1 reads SGHDN; CDR2 reads FVKESK. CDR3 loop: CASSQGNPGGNQPQHF. The DNA for the CDR3 is TGTGCCAGCAGCCAAGGAAATCCGGGAGGCAATCAGCCCCAGCATTTT.

On this clone: Other nucleotide sequences in the sample specify the same CDR3. The chain recombines TRBV9 with TRBJ2-7; D not certain. The CDR3 contains 11 residues. Deletions cut 3 bases from V and 3 bases from J, with 4 bases between. Germline-derived CDR1 and CDR2 are SGDLS and YYNGEE. Here the CDR3 reads CASSAGYEQYF. The CDR3 nucleotides read TGTGCCAGCAGCGCGGGCTACGAGCAGTACTTC.

The chain carries TRBV5-6 and TRBJ1-1, with 7 bases lining up with TRBD1. Germline-derived CDR1 and CDR2 are SGHDT and YYEEEE. Unmatched junction bases numbered 5, after V lost 4 bases and J lost 8 bases. The CDR3 contains 12 residues. The CDR3 DNA is TGTGCCAGCAGCGTACAGGGGCGCGAAGCTTTCTTT. Protein sequence: CASSVQGREAFF.

The genes are TRBV7-2 and TRBJ2-7; the match to TRBD2 covers 7 bases. J lost 2 bases, V lost 5 bases, and 12 bases had no gene match. CDR1 is SGHTA and CDR2 is FQGNSA in the germline V gene. The length of the CDR3 is 16 residues. The CDR3 here is CASSPKVGGLTYEQYF. The CDR3 coding sequence is TGTGCCAGCAGCCCGAAGGTCGGGGGACTAACCTACGAGCAGTACTTC. Supplemented by reference TRBV7-2 and TRBJ2-7, the full variable domain reads GAGVSQSPSNKVTEKGKDVELRCDPISGHTALYWYRQSLGQGLEFLIYFQGNSAPDKSGLPSDRFSAERTGGSVSTLTIQRTQQEDSAVYLCASSPKVGGLTYEQYFGPGTRLTVT.

This chain uses TRBV18 with TRBJ2-5, with unresolved D. Germline CDR1 KGHSH, CDR2 LQKENI. V gave up 2 bases and J gave up 4 bases, with 8 bases separating them. CDR3 size: 13 residues. The CDR3 protein is CASSPNSGETQYF. The CDR3 DNA reads as TGTGCCAGCTCACCAAATTCGGGAGAGACCCAGTACTTC.

This chain connects TRBV5-1 to TRBJ2-7, with TRBD2 as a possible D gene (5 bases). Germline V gene sequence: CDR1 SGHRS, CDR2 YFSETQ. This CDR3 region has 14 residues. Trimming removed 2 bases at V and 3 bases at J, with 12 bases between. This CDR3 reads CASSLMDSYYEQYF. In DNA form, the CDR3 reads TGCGCCAGCAGCTTAATGGACTCGTACTACGAGCAGTACTTC.

The chain employs TRBV28 and TRBJ2-7; no clear D gene. The CDR3 is 14 residues long. Germline V CDR1 and CDR2: MDHEN, SYDVKM. V lost 5 bases, J lost 4 bases, and 15 bases lay in between. CDR3 DNA: TGTGCCAGCAGTCCCCTCGGTCTTAGTTACGAGCAGTACTTC. Amino acid sequence: CASSPLGLSYEQYF.

This clone was seen only once. The chain couples TRBV18 to TRBJ1-1; D is uncertain. V was pared by 1 base and J by 0 bases, with 6 bases between. The CDR3 totals 14 residues. From germline, CDR1 is KGHSH and CDR2 LQKENI. The CDR3 nucleotides read TGTGCCAGCTCACCACTTCCGGTGAACACTGAAGCTTTCTTT. Translation: CASSPLPVNTEAFF.

The rearrangement joins TRBV7-2 to TRBJ2-5; D is perhaps TRBD1 (5 bases). V gave up 2 bases and J gave up 5 bases, with 18 bases separating them. Germline-derived CDR1 and CDR2 are SGHTA and FQGNSA. This CDR3 is 16 amino acids long. CDR3 coding DNA: TGTGCCAGCAGCTTAACACAGGTCCTCCTACGGGAGACCCAGTACTTC. Encoded protein: CASSLTQVLLRETQYF.

This clone has a single count. The CDR3 is CASTRGGGNQPQHF. CDR3 DNA: TGTGCCAGCACTCGAGGGGGTGGGAATCAGCCCCAGCATTTT. This rearrangement joins TRBV6-5 to TRBJ1-5, with D perhaps TRBD1 (6 bases). The CDR3 is made up of 14 amino acids. CDR1 is MNHEY, CDR2 SVGAGI, per germline. V lost 7 bases to trimming and J lost 4 bases, with 14 bases between them.

Only a few counts were recorded for this clone. The J gene is TRBJ1-4, the V gene TRBV10-3, with no clear D. The CDR3 totals 13 residues. Germline assignment: CDR1 ENHRY and CDR2 SYGVKD. V dropped 7 bases and J dropped 2 bases, with 8 bases sitting between them. The CDR3 bases are TGTGCCATCAAAGCGGGCACTAATGAAAAACTGTTTTTT. Amino acid sequence: CAIKAGTNEKLFF.